This is a list of T cell receptor beta chains from one sample in a study of blood T cell repertoires in COVID-19. Data came from immunoSEQ multiplex PCR; TCRdb stores just in-frame clones and leaves some out. The data hold about 170,000 clones, with 86% observed a single time. Material for sequencing was peripheral blood. The receptors come from a woman at least 80 years old in a cohort sampled during active or convalescent COVID-19. Both conserved end residues are part of each CDR3. Fields, in order: clone size, V gene, J gene, D gene, CDR3 protein, CDR3 DNA. The D gene is left open where the match is weak. Rows may omit the clone size; those that give it use once, few, many or a size class.

-	TRBV18	TRBJ2-7	-	CASSPGGLYEQYF	TGTGCCAGCTCACCGGGGGGGCTCTACGAGCAGTACTTC
-	TRBV28	TRBJ1-1	TRBD1	CASSLAGGDTEAFF	TGTGCCAGCAGTCTTGCAGGGGGCGACACTGAAGCTTTCTTT
-	TRBV7-9	TRBJ1-6	TRBD1	CASSDRQGSSPLHF	TGTGCCAGCAGCGACCGACAGGGCAGTTCACCCCTCCACTTT
-	TRBV9	TRBJ2-3	TRBD2	CASSSLTSGPRGTQYF	TGTGCCAGCAGCTCCCTGACTAGCGGCCCCCGTGGTACGCAGTATTTT
-	TRBV28	TRBJ2-7	TRBD1	CASRTGFYEQYF	TGTGCCAGCAGGACAGGGTTCTACGAGCAGTACTTC
-	TRBV19	TRBJ2-2	TRBD2	CASSIWREATGELFF	TGTGCCAGTAGTATCTGGCGGGAGGCCACCGGGGAGCTGTTTTTT
-	TRBV7-2	TRBJ1-2	-	CASSYQQGGGYTF	TGTGCCAGCAGCTACCAACAGGGAGGGGGCTACACCTTC
-	TRBV9	TRBJ1-1	-	CASRAGDMNTEAFF	TGTGCCAGCAGGGCAGGGGATATGAACACTGAAGCTTTCTTT
-	TRBV12-3/TRBV12-4	TRBJ1-5	TRBD1	CASKQGLQPQHF	TGTGCCAGTAAACAGGGGTTGCAGCCCCAGCATTTT
few	TRBV5-6	TRBJ1-2	-	CASSPPGGRGYGYTF	TGTGCCAGCAGCCCCCCTGGGGGCAGGGGCTATGGCTACACCTTC
-	TRBV7-9	TRBJ2-7	TRBD1	CASSPGWGQGLGYEQYF	TGTGCCAGCAGCCCCGGGTGGGGACAGGGTTTGGGTTACGAGCAGTACTTC
-	TRBV5-4	TRBJ1-1	-	CASSSMLRADTEAFF	TGTGCCAGCAGCTCAATGCTCCGCGCGGACACTGAAGCTTTCTTT
-	TRBV5-6	TRBJ2-2	-	CASSLTGYTGELFF	TGTGCCAGCAGCTTAACAGGGTACACCGGGGAGCTGTTTTTT
-	TRBV5-5	TRBJ2-3	TRBD2	CASSPSGGWTDTQYF	TGTGCCAGCAGCCCTAGCGGTGGCTGGACAGATACGCAGTATTTT
-	TRBV5-4	TRBJ1-1	-	CASSSQGRANTEAFF	TGTGCCAGCAGCTCCCAGGGCAGAGCCAACACTGAAGCTTTCTTT
-	TRBV9	TRBJ2-1	-	CASSTTSSYNEQFF	TGTGCCAGCAGCACGACTAGCTCCTACAATGAGCAGTTCTTC
few	TRBV29-1	TRBJ2-5	-	CSVEYRDHQETQYF	TGCAGCGTTGAGTACAGGGACCACCAAGAGACCCAGTACTTC
few	TRBV5-4	TRBJ2-7	TRBD1	CASSRDSYEQYF	TGTGCCAGCAGCCGGGACAGCTACGAGCAGTACTTC
-	TRBV6-5	TRBJ2-2	-	CASSSRVGGELFF	TGTGCCAGCAGTTCCCGGGTCGGCGGGGAGCTGTTTTTT
-	TRBV5-5	TRBJ2-7	TRBD1	CASSSGTGPLRLYF	TGTGCCAGCAGCTCCGGGACAGGTCCCCTTCGTCTGTACTTC
once	TRBV18	TRBJ1-5	-	CASSPPRGAGNQPQHF	TGTGCCAGCTCACCCCCGCGTGGGGCTGGCAATCAGCCCCAGCATTTT
-	TRBV11-3	TRBJ2-2	-	CASSLDSPGGELFF	TGTGCCAGCAGCCTTGACAGCCCAGGGGGGGAGCTGTTTTTT
-	TRBV2	TRBJ1-5	-	CASSPVAQPQHF	TGTGCCAGCTCGCCTGTAGCCCAGCCCCAGCATTTT
-	TRBV4-1	TRBJ1-4	TRBD1	CASSQDRWDRVNEKLFF	TGCGCCAGCAGCCAAGATAGGTGGGACAGGGTTAATGAAAAACTGTTTTTT
-	TRBV2	TRBJ2-5	TRBD2	CASTKGLAGVGTQYF	TGTGCCAGCACAAAGGGACTAGCGGGGGTAGGGACCCAGTACTTC
once	TRBV10-1	TRBJ2-2	TRBD1	CASSGSGGANTGELFF	TGCGCCAGCAGTGGGTCAGGGGGCGCGAACACCGGGGAGCTGTTTTTT
-	TRBV5-1	TRBJ2-1	TRBD2	CASSSTSGNSYNEQFF	TGCGCCAGCAGCTCGACTAGCGGAAACTCCTACAATGAGCAGTTCTTC
-	TRBV3-1/TRBV3-2	TRBJ2-5	-	CASSSGFGGTQYF	TGTGCCAGCAGCTCCGGCTTTGGCGGGACCCAGTACTTC
-	TRBV18	TRBJ1-3	-	CASSLNAGLASSGNTIYF	TGTGCCAGCTCACTTAACGCCGGGCTAGCGAGCTCTGGAAACACCATATATTTT
-	TRBV5-6	TRBJ1-6	-	CASSLPGSYNSPLHF	TGTGCCAGCAGCTTACCCGGGAGCTATAATTCACCCCTCCACTTT
-	TRBV18	TRBJ1-4	TRBD1	CASSPLQGGEKLFF	TGTGCCAGCTCACCACTGCAGGGGGGAGAAAAACTGTTTTTT
-	TRBV11-2	TRBJ1-5	-	CASSPMTNSNQPQHF	TGTGCCAGCAGCCCCATGACAAATAGCAATCAGCCCCAGCATTTT
-	TRBV7-2	TRBJ1-1	-	CASSLIHRREAFF	TGTGCCAGCAGCTTAATACACAGAAGAGAAGCTTTCTTT
-	TRBV5-6	TRBJ2-3	-	CASSLLEGTDTQYF	TGTGCCAGCAGCTTGTTGGAGGGCACAGATACGCAGTATTTT
-	TRBV5-4	TRBJ2-7	-	CASSGEDQGIYEQYF	TGTGCCAGCAGCGGCGAAGACCAGGGAATCTACGAGCAGTACTTC
-	TRBV6-5	TRBJ2-3	-	CASKNTGSPTDTQYF	TGTGCCAGCAAAAACACAGGGTCCCCCACAGATACGCAGTATTTT
once	TRBV27	TRBJ2-1	-	CASRHIQGSYNEQFF	TGTGCCAGCAGGCACATTCAGGGCTCCTACAATGAGCAGTTCTTC
-	TRBV5-5	TRBJ2-3	TRBD2	CASRLTSGATDTQYF	TGTGCCAGCAGACTTACTAGCGGGGCCACAGATACGCAGTATTTT
-	TRBV6-2/TRBV6-3	TRBJ2-2	-	CASSYYTGNTGELFF	TGTGCCAGCAGTTACTATACAGGGAACACCGGGGAGCTGTTTTTT
-	TRBV18	TRBJ2-1	-	CASSPPLPSAEQFF	TGTGCCAGCTCACCACCCCTCCCTAGCGCCGAGCAGTTCTTC
-	TRBV28	TRBJ2-3	TRBD2	CASSGGLAGATDTQYF	TGTGCCAGCAGTGGGGGACTAGCGGGGGCCACAGATACGCAGTATTTT
few	TRBV27	TRBJ1-3	-	CASSPQPGNTIYF	TGTGCCAGCAGTCCACAGCCCGGAAACACCATATATTTT
-	TRBV25-1	TRBJ2-2	-	CASSEVTENTGELFF	TGTGCCAGCAGTGAGGTAACAGAGAACACCGGGGAGCTGTTTTTT
-	TRBV7-2	TRBJ2-5	TRBD2	CASSSPSGVTWYQETQYF	TGTGCCAGCAGCTCGCCTAGCGGGGTGACTTGGTACCAAGAGACCCAGTACTTC
-	TRBV18	TRBJ1-1	TRBD1	CASSPSRGDTEAFF	TGTGCCAGCTCACCAAGCAGGGGGGACACTGAAGCTTTCTTT
-	TRBV11-2	TRBJ2-5	-	CASSLGQEETQYF	TGTGCCAGCAGCTTAGGGCAGGAAGAGACCCAGTACTTC
-	TRBV7-6	TRBJ1-2	TRBD1	CASSTWTGEGGYTF	TGTGCCAGCAGCACCTGGACAGGGGAGGGTGGCTACACCTTC
-	TRBV10-2	TRBJ2-3	-	CASSGVSSSTDTQYF	TGCGCCAGCAGTGGAGTCTCGTCGTCTACAGATACGCAGTATTTT
few	TRBV28	TRBJ1-4	-	CASSLRRAEGEKLFF	TGTGCCAGCAGTTTAAGGAGAGCAGAAGGTGAAAAACTGTTTTTT
-	TRBV28	TRBJ2-2	TRBD2	CASSSIGLAGKKSTGELFF	TGTGCCAGCAGTTCAATCGGACTAGCGGGCAAAAAGAGCACCGGGGAGCTGTTTTTT
-	TRBV4-1	TRBJ1-5	-	CASSQDQAVIQPQHF	TGCGCCAGCAGCCAAGATCAGGCAGTAATCCAGCCCCAGCATTTT
-	TRBV2	TRBJ1-5	-	CASRGGLNQPQHF	TGTGCCAGCAGGGGGGGGTTGAATCAGCCCCAGCATTTT
few	TRBV7-9	TRBJ1-6	-	CASSLRGKGGSPLHF	TGTGCCAGCAGCTTAAGGGGGAAGGGTGGTTCACCCCTCCACTTT
-	TRBV28	TRBJ2-1	TRBD2	CASRQNRGLAGNEQFF	TGTGCCAGCAGACAAAACCGAGGACTAGCGGGGAATGAGCAGTTCTTC
-	TRBV5-1	TRBJ1-6	-	CASSLVVENSPLHF	TGCGCCAGCAGCTTGGTGGTCGAGAATTCACCCCTCCACTTT
-	TRBV18	TRBJ1-3	-	CASSPFRVSSGNTIYF	TGTGCCAGCTCACCTTTCCGGGTTAGCTCTGGAAACACCATATATTTT
once	TRBV7-2	TRBJ1-5	-	CASSSLKTGGNQPQHF	TGTGCCAGCAGCTCATTGAAGACAGGCGGCAATCAGCCCCAGCATTTT
-	TRBV19	TRBJ1-1	-	CASSIRGAFAEAFF	TGTGCCAGTAGTATTCGGGGGGCTTTCGCTGAAGCTTTCTTT
-	TRBV19	TRBJ2-1	TRBD1	CASSPGQGTSYNEQFF	TGTGCCAGTAGTCCGGGACAGGGTACCTCCTACAATGAGCAGTTCTTC
-	TRBV27	TRBJ2-3	-	CASSRQGTDTQYF	TGTGCCAGCAGTCGACAGGGCACAGATACGCAGTATTTT